Presented here are 19 T cell receptor beta chains from one specimen sequenced in a study of T cells expressing NK-cell markers. No DNA is given; TCRdb re-called the 5' RACE reads and lists each CDR3 protein once. The clone table shows about 160,000 distinct CDR3 sequences, with the ten largest holding about 18%. What was sequenced was blood T cells: a sorted CD56 or NKG2C T cell subset, CD4+ or CD8+ T cells, or bulk PBMC T cells (not recorded which). Every receptor here comes from a woman between 18 and 70 years old in good health.

The CDR3 reads CASSQLRYGSSYEQYF. V usage is TRBV3-1 and J usage is TRBJ2-7. In germline, CDR1 is LGHDT, CDR2 YNNKEL (reference sequence). This CDR3 is 16 amino acids long.

This chain uses TRBV25-1 with TRBJ2-7; there is no DNA to check the TCRdb D call of TRBD1. The CDR3 spans 14 residues. Germline assignment: CDR1 MGHDK and CDR2 SYGVNS. The chain's CDR3 is CASSDLGQTYEQYF.

This chain joins TRBV7-9 and TRBJ2-5; TCRdb lists TRBD2, though no DNA is available to test this call. This CDR3 comprises 15 residues. In germline, CDR1 is SEHNR, CDR2 FQNEAQ (reference sequence). CDR3: CASSLGWAREETQYF.

V gene TRBV28 combines with J gene TRBJ1-2; the D call of TRBD1 rests on TCRdb alone, since no DNA is present to check it. The CDR3 totals 15 residues. In germline, CDR1 is MDHEN, CDR2 SYDVKM. The CDR3 protein is CASSLSRTLNYGYTF.

This chain joins TRBV6-1 and TRBJ1-5; checking the TCRdb D call of TRBD1 is not possible without DNA. The CDR3 loop spans 14 amino acids. From germline, CDR1 is MNHNS and CDR2 SASEGT. The CDR3 reads CASSPTVRNQPQHF.

This chain links TRBV10-3 with TRBJ1-3; the D gene TCRdb calls, TRBD1, cannot be checked with no DNA. CDR1 and CDR2 from the germline V gene are ENHRY and SYGVKD. CDR3 length equals 17 residues. The CDR3 reads CATSGALGSSSGNTIYF.

CDR3: CASSLDREAFF. The chain uses TRBV5-1 and TRBJ1-1. Per the germline V gene, CDR1 is SGHRS and CDR2 is YFSETQ. This CDR3 is 11 amino acids long.

The chain carries TRBV20-1 and TRBJ2-3. Germline assignment: CDR1 DFQATT and CDR2 SNEGSKA (reference sequence). This CDR3 comprises 14 residues. This CDR3 reads CSARDVLGSDTQYF.

V gene TRBV5-1 combines with J gene TRBJ2-7; TCRdb's D call, TRBD2, is unchecked because there is no DNA. The CDR3 extends over 14 amino acids. Germline V CDR1 and CDR2: SGHRS, YFSETQ. CDR3 sequence: CASSSGGGTREQYF.

The rearrangement joins TRBV20-1 to TRBJ1-5. CDR3 size: 12 residues. Germline V gene data show CDR1 as DFQATT and CDR2 as SNEGSKA (reference sequence). This chain's CDR3 is CSAIFLYQPQHF.

The chain has TRBV28 and TRBJ1-1. CDR3 length: 14 residues. Germline assignment: CDR1 MDHEN and CDR2 SYDVKM. The CDR3 sequence is CASSLPGLDTEAFF.

The rearrangement joins TRBV27 to TRBJ2-6; absent DNA, TCRdb's TRBD1 call cannot be checked. CDR3 length: 15 amino acids. Germline loops: CDR1 MNHEY, CDR2 SMNVEV (reference sequence). CDR3 region: CAAGAPSSGANVLTF.

The rearrangement uses TRBV6-1 and TRBJ2-1; lacking DNA, the TRBD2 call made by TCRdb goes unchecked. The CDR3 has 16 residues. Germline V CDR1 and CDR2: MNHNS, SASEGT. This chain's CDR3 is CASSRRLAGAWNEQFF.

The chain employs TRBV6-1 and TRBJ1-6; TCRdb outputs TRBD1, but without DNA this stays unchecked. This CDR3 is built from 14 residues. Germline V lookup: CDR1 MNHNS, CDR2 SASEGT. The CDR3 loop is CASSERGSASPLHF.

The chain carries TRBV2 and TRBJ1-1. This CDR3 has 13 residues. CDR1 SNHLY and CDR2 FYNNEI come from the germline V gene. CDR3 in amino acids: CASSRLENTEAFF.

The V and J genes are TRBV7-3 and TRBJ2-3; absent DNA, TCRdb's TRBD1 call cannot be checked. The CDR3 sequence is 14 residues long. Germline lookup yields CDR1 SGHTA and CDR2 FQGTGA. CDR3 sequence reads: CASSLDSSTDTQYF.

The chain carries TRBV19 and TRBJ2-2; the TRBD1 assignment by TCRdb is unverifiable without DNA. Per germline, CDR1 LNHDA and CDR2 SQIVND (reference sequence). This CDR3 contains 13 residues. CDR3 amino acids: CASTPGAYGELFF.

This chain uses TRBV7-2 with TRBJ1-1; TCRdb names TRBD1, which stays unverified in the absence of DNA. This CDR3 spans 15 amino acids. CDR1 is SGHTA and CDR2 is FQGNSA in the germline V gene. The chain's CDR3 is CASRIQGSVSTEAFF. The entire variable domain, with the rest obtained from reference TRBV7-2 and TRBJ1-1, is as follows: GAGVSQSPSNKVTEKGKDVELRCDPISGHTALYWYRQSLGQGLEFLIYFQGNSAPDKSGLPSDRFSAERTGGSVSTLTIQRTQQEDSAVYLCASRIQGSVSTEAFFGQGTRLTVV.

This chain's CDR3 is CSVDGGKRTEAFF. The V and J genes are TRBV29-1 and TRBJ1-1; the TCRdb D gene call, TRBD1, has no DNA to confirm it. The CDR3 runs to 13 residues. CDR1 is SQVTM and CDR2 is ANQGSEA in the germline V gene.